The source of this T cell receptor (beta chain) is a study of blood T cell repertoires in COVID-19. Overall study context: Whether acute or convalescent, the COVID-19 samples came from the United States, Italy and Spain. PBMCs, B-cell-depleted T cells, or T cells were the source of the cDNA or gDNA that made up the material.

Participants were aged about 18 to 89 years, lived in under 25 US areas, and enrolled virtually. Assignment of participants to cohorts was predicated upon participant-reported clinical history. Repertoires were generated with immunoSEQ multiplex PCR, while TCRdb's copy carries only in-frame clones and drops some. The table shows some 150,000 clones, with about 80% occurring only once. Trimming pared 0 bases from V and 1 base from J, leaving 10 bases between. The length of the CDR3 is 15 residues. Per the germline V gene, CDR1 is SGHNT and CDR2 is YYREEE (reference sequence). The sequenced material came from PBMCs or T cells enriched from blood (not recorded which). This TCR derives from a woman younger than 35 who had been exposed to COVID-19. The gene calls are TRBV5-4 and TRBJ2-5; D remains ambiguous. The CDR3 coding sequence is TGTGCCAGCAGCTTGGTCGTGGGCTTCCAAGAGACCCAGTACTTC. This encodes CASSLVVGFQETQYF.